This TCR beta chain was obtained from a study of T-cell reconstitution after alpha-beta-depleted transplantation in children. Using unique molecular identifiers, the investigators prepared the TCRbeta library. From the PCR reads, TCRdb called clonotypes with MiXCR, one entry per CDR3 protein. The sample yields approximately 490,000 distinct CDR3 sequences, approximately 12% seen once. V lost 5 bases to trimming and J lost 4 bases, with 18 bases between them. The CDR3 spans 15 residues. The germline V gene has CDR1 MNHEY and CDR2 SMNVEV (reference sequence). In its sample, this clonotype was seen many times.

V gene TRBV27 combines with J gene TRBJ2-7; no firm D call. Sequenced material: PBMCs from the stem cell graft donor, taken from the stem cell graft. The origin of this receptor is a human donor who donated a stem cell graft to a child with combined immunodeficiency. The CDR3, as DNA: TGTGCCAGCAGTCTTACCCTGCGCAGACCGTACGAGCAGTACTTC. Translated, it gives CASSLTLRRPYEQYF.